These 18 T cell receptor beta chains were sequenced from one sample in a study of shared clonotypes between healthy human individuals (dated by TCRdb to the early 2020s). The method behind the library was the immunoSEQ multiplex PCR assay. TCRdb carries this immuneACCESS record with in-frame sequences only. Its versions omit some clonotypes, under half of them owing to an unresolved V gene in the studies checked, with the rest unexplained. This sample holds about 490,000 clones; 81% were observed only once. The ten largest clones take up roughly 12% of the sample. Sequenced material: PBMCs. These receptors originate from a woman in her forties in good health. Some clones in this sample may be carry-over from other donors' samples.

V and J are TRBV13 and TRBJ2-1; D not resolved. CDR1 PRHDT and CDR2 FYEKMQ come from the germline V gene (reference sequence). This CDR3 has 14 residues. Trimming left V 2 bases short and J 9 bases short, with 14 bases between. CDR3 sequence reads: CASSLYGRIGEQFF. In nucleotides, the CDR3 is TGTGCCAGCAGCTTATACGGGCGGATTGGTGAGCAGTTCTTC.

Details on this clone: This sample includes further DNA sequences coding for the same CDR3. V is TRBV29-1 and J is TRBJ2-7; weak D call: TRBD1 (6 bases). Looked up from germline, CDR1 is SQVTM and CDR2 is ANQGSEA. The CDR3 runs 12 residues. With 4 bases removed from V and 2 bases from J, the gap between germline ends came to 9 bases. The CDR3 coding sequence is TGCAGCGTTGGGCCAGGGGCCTACGAGCAGTACTTC. Residues: CSVGPGAYEQYF.

The gene calls are TRBV7-8 and TRBJ2-4; possibly TRBD1 for D (6 bases). Germline loops: CDR1 SGHVS, CDR2 FQNEAQ. V was cut by 4 bases and J by 0 bases, with 16 bases left in between. The CDR3 runs 17 residues. The CDR3: CASSSGTMRRAKNIQYF. CDR3 coding DNA: TGTGCCAGCAGCTCCGGGACAATGAGGAGAGCCAAAAACATTCAGTACTTC.

The rearrangement joins TRBV4-3 to TRBJ2-2; D is undetermined. CDR1 and CDR2 from the germline V gene are LGHNA and YSLEER. CDR3 length: 15 residues. The V end lost 4 bases, the J end lost 5 bases, and 14 bases lay between the germline ends. Written as DNA, the CDR3 is TGCGCCAGCAGCCCGCTCGCGGATGGTACCGGGGAGCTGTTTTTT. This encodes CASSPLADGTGELFF.

This sequence joins TRBV7-9 and TRBJ1-1; TRBD1 matches 8 bases. V dropped 5 bases and J dropped 2; count of bases not matched to a gene: 4. From germline, CDR1 is SEHNR and CDR2 FQNEAQ (reference sequence). The CDR3 spans 14 residues. This CDR3 is CASSLDRANTEAFF. DNA for the CDR3: TGTGCCAGCAGCCTGGACAGGGCTAACACTGAAGCTTTCTTT.

A word on this clone: The likely explanation is a read error, given a far larger clone one base away. V and J are TRBV19 and TRBJ1-4; D call uncertain. Looked up from germline, CDR1 is LNHDA and CDR2 is SQIVND (reference sequence). The CDR3 extends over 14 amino acids. V was clipped by 5 bases and J by 0 bases, with 7 bases between them. The CDR3, as DNA: TGTGCCAGTAGTCTGATAGCAACTAATGAAAAACTGTTTTTT. This codes for CASSLIATNEKLFF.

The chain couples TRBV11-3 to TRBJ2-2; the match to TRBD2 covers 8 bases. V lost 6 bases to trimming and J lost 4 bases; unmatched junction nucleotides: 7. The length of the CDR3 is 15 residues. Germline assignment: CDR1 SGHNT and CDR2 YENEEA. This CDR3 is CASSKDSGITGELFF. CDR3 coding DNA: TGTGCCAGCAGTAAAGATAGCGGGATCACCGGGGAGCTGTTTTTT.

V and J are TRBV27 and TRBJ2-7; 8 bases align to TRBD2. The CDR3 sequence is 13 residues long. With 5 bases clipped from V and 4 bases from J, the junction kept 4 bases outside the gene matches. Germline loops: CDR1 MNHEY, CDR2 SMNVEV (reference sequence). CDR3 protein: CASSPGLVYEQYF. In DNA, the CDR3 is TGTGCCAGCAGTCCGGGACTAGTGTACGAGCAGTACTTC.

The rearrangement links TRBV4-2 to TRBJ2-3; D is undetermined. V lost 0 bases, J lost 4 bases, and 11 bases lay in between. The CDR3 covers 15 residues. Germline CDR1 reads LGHNA; CDR2 reads YNFKEQ. The CDR3 DNA follows: TGTGCCAGCAGCCAAGAAGCCCTTGGCGCAGATACGCAGTATTTT. Translated: CASSQEALGADTQYF.

This clone was picked up one time. This chain links TRBV4-1 with TRBJ2-7; 8 nucleotides line up with TRBD2. The CDR3 loop spans 19 amino acids. V gave up 0 bases and J gave up 3 bases; unmatched junction bases: 16. Germline CDR1 MGHRA, CDR2 YSYEKL. CDR3 DNA sequence: TGCGCCAGCAGCCAAGAAGTGGCGGGAGCGGGAGCTTTATACTACGAGCAGTACTTC. It encodes CASSQEVAGAGALYYEQYF.

The rearrangement joins TRBV6-6 to TRBJ2-7; TRBD1 matches 11 bases. V shed 7 bases, J shed 4 bases, and the junction held 6 bases outside the gene matches. The CDR3 spans 14 residues. Germline loops: CDR1 MNHNY, CDR2 SVGAGI (reference sequence). CDR3 amino acids: CASKAGTGGYEQYF. For the CDR3, the DNA is TGTGCCAGCAAGGCAGGGACAGGGGGGTACGAGCAGTACTTC.

With regard to this clone: This sequence is one base from a far larger clone and is likely a read error. The V and J genes are TRBV28 and TRBJ1-3; 9 nucleotides match TRBD1. Germline V lookup: CDR1 MDHEN, CDR2 SYDVKM. Trimming removed 5 bases from V and 5 bases from J; junction bases left unmatched: 10. There are 16 residues in the CDR3. In DNA form, the CDR3 reads TGTGCCAGCAGTGCTCCCCGGGACAGGGTGAGAAACACCATATATTTT. Its protein product is CASSAPRDRVRNTIYF.

This chain uses TRBV5-6 with TRBJ1-3; maybe TRBD1 (5 bases). Trimming shortened V by 4 bases and J by 14 bases, and 13 bases separated the two germline ends. The CDR3 loop spans 11 amino acids. Germline V gene sequence: CDR1 SGHDT, CDR2 YYEEEE. CDR3 sequence (DNA): TGTGCCAGCAGCCGGGGACGGACCTTATATTTT. Residues: CASSRGRTLYF.

The V call is TRBV7-2, the J call TRBJ2-3; 8 bases agree with TRBD1. CDR1 is SGHTA, CDR2 FQGNSA, per germline. The CDR3 is 17 amino acids. Trimming at V came to 0 bases and at J to 5 bases, leaving 10 bases not matched to a gene. The CDR3: CASSLASGRGLGDTQYF. DNA for the CDR3: TGTGCCAGCAGCTTAGCGTCGGGCAGGGGGCTGGGAGATACGCAGTATTTT.

V usage is TRBV5-1 and J usage is TRBJ2-5; D is uncertain. Germline assignment: CDR1 SGHRS and CDR2 YFSETQ. The CDR3 consists of 13 residues. V dropped 1 base and J dropped 4 bases, with 8 bases sitting between them. Here the CDR3 reads CASSLSPGETQYF. CDR3 nucleotides: TGCGCCAGCAGCTTGTCCCCGGGAGAGACCCAGTACTTC.

This chain links TRBV7-9 with TRBJ2-1; D may be TRBD2 (5 bases). CDR3 length: 13 amino acids. Germline lookup yields CDR1 SEHNR and CDR2 FQNEAQ (reference sequence). V was shortened by 1 base and J by 7 bases, with 8 bases between the two germline ends. CDR3 nucleotides: TGTGCCAGCAGCTTAGAGGAGCGGAATGAGCAGTTCTTC. Protein sequence: CASSLEERNEQFF.

Concerning this clone itself: This probably arose from a read error, given a far larger clone one base away. Other DNA variants within this sample encode the same CDR3. The chain joins TRBV30 to TRBJ2-2; D is unresolved. CDR1 is GTSNPN, CDR2 SVGIG, per germline (reference sequence). The CDR3 length is 14 residues. The V gene lost 2 bases and the J gene lost 7 bases, with 14 bases spanning the gap. CDR3 in DNA: TGTGCCTGGAGTAGGGTAGGGTTGTACGGGGAGCTGTTTTTT. Its protein product is CAWSRVGLYGELFF.

V and J are TRBV28 and TRBJ2-1, with a possible D match to TRBD1 (5 bases). V was trimmed by 5 bases and J by 6 bases, leaving 17 bases between them. The CDR3 consists of 15 residues. Looked up from germline, CDR1 is MDHEN and CDR2 is SYDVKM. The CDR3 bases are TGTGCCAGCAGTGCCTACCAGGGATTTAGCAATGAGCAGTTCTTC. This sequence encodes CASSAYQGFSNEQFF.